This T cell receptor (beta chain) derives from a study of T cell changes during pregnancy in multiple sclerosis. TCRdb's table, derived via immunoSEQ multiplex PCR, lists solely in-frame clones and lacks some. This repertoire shows tens of thousands of clones, around nine tenths found once; its top ten account for 1.2%. Trimming cost V 1 base and J 11 bases, with 16 bases left between them. CDR3 length equals 14 residues. The germline V gene has CDR1 MGHRA and CDR2 YSYEKL. The sequences come from peripheral blood, collected in the third trimester of pregnancy. The rearrangement uses TRBV4-1 and TRBJ2-3; D is unresolved. This receptor was taken from a female donor with multiple sclerosis, enrolled in a pregnancy study. The CDR3 DNA reads TGCGCCAGCAGCCAAGTCATCTTGGTTGCACTGCAGTATTTT. It translates to CASSQVILVALQYF.